This section outlines one TCR beta chain sequence together with its context. Its target is unknown. Other DNA sequences in the same sample also yield this CDR3. The sample belongs to a study of shared clonotypes between healthy human individuals. Unmatched junction bases numbered 4, after V lost 6 bases and J lost 2 bases. Germline V gene data show CDR1 as ENHRY and CDR2 as SYGVKD. This CDR3 has 14 residues. Study results and limitations: It was only blood that was sampled, and tissue repertoires likely differ. Read depth was anticipated to influence clonotype sharing among donors. Estimated richness was generally greater in naive than memory subsets.

Partitioning of CD4+ cells yielded a CD45RA+ naive subset and a CD45RA-negative memory subset. Assay: immunoSEQ multiplex PCR; the TCRdb copy retains only in-frame clones and omits some. The sample yields roughly 2.2 million clones, under 95% seen once. The chain couples TRBV10-3 to TRBJ2-7; 10 nucleotides align to TRBD1. What was sequenced was naive CD4+ T cells from PBMCs. The subset was: CD45RA+ positively selected. The sequence was obtained from a man between 18 and 29 years old in good health. Some clones in this sample may be carry-over from other donors' samples. As DNA, the CDR3 is TGTGCCATCAGCGAAGGGACAGGGGCCTACGAGCAGTACTTC. Translated, it gives CAISEGTGAYEQYF.